The rows below give T cell receptor beta chains drawn from one sample of a study of radiation and T cells in renal cell carcinoma. Data came from immunoSEQ multiplex PCR; TCRdb stores just in-frame clones and leaves some out. This sample has about 74,000 clones; roughly nine tenths occur once, and the top ten carry around 6%. The sequenced sample was blood, obtained from a patient whose treatment included radiotherapy and nephrectomy. The source of these receptors is a woman in her seventies with renal cell carcinoma. Both conserved end residues are part of each CDR3. The D gene is left open where the match is weak. Clone size appears in some rows only: once, few, many, or a class for an expanded clone.

clone_size j_call d_call v_call cdr3_aa cdr3_nt
- TRBJ2-7 - TRBV19 CASSIDGRAYEQYF TGTGCCAGTAGTATAGACGGCAGGGCCTACGAGCAGTACTTC
- TRBJ2-3 TRBD1 TRBV19 CASSTGGRTDTQYF TGTGCCAGTAGTACAGGGGGTCGGACAGATACGCAGTATTTT
- TRBJ2-7 TRBD1 TRBV5-4 CASSPFGQGDEQYF TGTGCCAGCAGCCCTTTCGGACAGGGGGACGAGCAGTACTTC
- TRBJ2-5 - TRBV7-2 CASSPLRGKETQYF TGTGCCAGCAGTCCTTTGCGGGGCAAAGAGACCCAGTACTTC
few TRBJ1-6 TRBD1 TRBV4-2 CASSQGKDRDSPLHF TGTGCCAGCAGCCAAGGAAAGGACAGGGATTCACCCCTCCACTTT
- TRBJ2-1 TRBD2 TRBV2 CASSEWRGGLFF TGTGCCAGCAGTGAATGGCGGGGGGGCCTTTTCTTC
once TRBJ2-3 - TRBV11-2 CASSLLPGLRGDF TGTGCCAGCAGCTTACTTCCCGGTCTCCGGGGAGATTTT
- TRBJ1-1 - TRBV11-2 CASSFEGVVAFF TGTGCCAGCAGCTTCGAGGGGGTGGTAGCTTTCTTT
- TRBJ2-1 - TRBV9 CASSVDPRTPGHEQFF TGTGCCAGCAGCGTAGATCCCCGGACTCCCGGCCATGAGCAGTTCTTC
- TRBJ1-4 - TRBV6-1 CASSVSFARVGNEKLFF TGTGCCAGCAGTGTTTCCTTCGCCAGGGTGGGGAATGAAAAACTGTTTTTT
once TRBJ2-1 - TRBV5-6 CASSPAIPGAYNEQFF TGTGCCAGCAGCCCCGCTATCCCGGGGGCGTACAATGAGCAGTTCTTC
- TRBJ1-3 - TRBV29-1 CSVTSGNTIYF TGCAGCGTGACCTCTGGAAACACCATATATTTT
- TRBJ2-7 - TRBV7-9 CASSLEIRSQDGQYF TGTGCCAGCAGCTTAGAAATACGGAGCCAGGATGGGCAGTACTTC
- TRBJ2-5 - TRBV5-1 CASTFNTYQETQYF TGCGCCAGCACCTTTAACACGTACCAAGAGACCCAGTACTTC
once TRBJ2-1 - TRBV5-1 CASSLVPGENEQFF TGCGCCAGCAGCTTGGTACCCGGCGAGAATGAGCAGTTCTTC
- TRBJ1-1 - TRBV28 CASSLGQKGTEAFF TGTGCCAGCAGTTTAGGACAGAAGGGCACTGAAGCTTTCTTT
- TRBJ1-3 TRBD1 TRBV27 CASSQGQGAGNTIYF TGTGCCAGCAGTCAAGGACAGGGGGCTGGAAACACCATATATTTT
- TRBJ2-7 - TRBV9 CASSVRVGSPYEQYF TGTGCCAGCAGCGTGAGGGTAGGGAGCCCCTACGAGCAGTACTTC
- TRBJ2-7 - TRBV7-8 CASSLGVGRDFEQYF TGTGCCAGCAGCTTAGGGGTGGGCAGGGATTTCGAGCAGTACTTC
- TRBJ2-7 - TRBV5-1 CASSLVGGASYEQYF TGCGCCAGCAGCTTGGTTGGGGGGGCTTCCTACGAGCAGTACTTC
once TRBJ1-1 - TRBV5-1 CASSLGPPFNTEAFF TGCGCCAGCAGCTTGGGTCCACCCTTTAACACTGAAGCTTTCTTT
- TRBJ2-1 TRBD1 TRBV5-1 CASSLAATGSNEQFF TGCGCCAGCAGCTTGGCCGCGACAGGGAGCAATGAGCAGTTCTTC
- TRBJ1-6 TRBD1 TRBV30 CAWSEGQAGSPLHF TGTGCCTGGAGTGAGGGACAGGCCGGATCACCCCTCCACTTT
- TRBJ2-5 TRBD2 TRBV11-3 CASRKGTSGGPTETQYF TGTGCCAGCAGGAAAGGGACTAGCGGGGGGCCAACAGAGACCCAGTACTTC
- TRBJ2-1 TRBD2 TRBV27 CASTDRGVRNEQFF TGTGCCAGCACCGACCGGGGGGTGAGGAATGAGCAGTTCTTC
- TRBJ1-6 TRBD1 TRBV10-3 CATRQGITNSPLHF TGTGCCACCCGACAGGGGATTACCAATTCACCCCTCCACTTT
- TRBJ2-7 - TRBV29-1 CSVPTTRATGEQYF TGCAGCGTTCCTACAACCCGGGCGACGGGAGAGCAGTACTTC
- TRBJ2-2 TRBD1 TRBV7-9 CASSLGDRSTGELFF TGTGCCAGCAGCTTAGGGGACAGGTCCACCGGGGAGCTGTTTTTT
once TRBJ2-7 TRBD1 TRBV6-4 CASRTGCRSSYEQYF TGTGCCAGCAGGACAGGGTGTAGGTCCTCCTACGAGCAGTACTTC
- TRBJ2-1 - TRBV5-1 CASSLQLNEQFF TGCGCCAGCAGCCTACAGCTGAATGAGCAGTTCTTC
- TRBJ1-3 - TRBV11-2 CASSLEGYSGNTIYF TGTGCCAGCAGCTTAGAAGGCTACTCTGGAAACACCATATATTTT
- TRBJ2-3 TRBD1 TRBV7-8 CASSFRMDRVTDTQYF TGTGCCAGCAGCTTTCGAATGGACAGGGTCACAGATACGCAGTATTTT
- TRBJ2-7 TRBD2 TRBV4-1 CASSQGLTNEQYF TGCGCCAGCAGCCAGGGACTAACAAACGAGCAGTACTTC
- TRBJ1-1 - TRBV29-1 CSVGDLMAEAFF TGCAGCGTGGGTGACTTGATGGCTGAAGCTTTCTTT
- TRBJ2-7 TRBD1 TRBV19 CASSISDRAYEQYF TGTGCCAGTAGTATATCGGACAGGGCCTACGAGCAGTACTTC
- TRBJ1-2 TRBD1 TRBV19 CAGRQGNYGYTF TGTGCCGGACGACAGGGGAACTATGGCTACACCTTC
once TRBJ2-5 TRBD1 TRBV5-8 CASSQRTGGIRETQYF TGTGCCAGCAGCCAAAGGACAGGGGGCATTAGGGAGACCCAGTACTTC
- TRBJ1-6 TRBD1 TRBV7-2 CASSRDRDSPLHF TGTGCCAGCAGCAGGGACAGAGATTCACCCCTCCACTTT
- TRBJ1-5 - TRBV7-2 CASSLQGINQPQHF TGTGCCAGCAGCTTACAGGGGATTAATCAGCCCCAGCATTTT
- TRBJ1-1 TRBD1 TRBV11-3 CASSLAWTGGGRNTEAFF TGTGCCAGCAGCTTAGCCTGGACAGGGGGCGGGAGGAACACTGAAGCTTTCTTT
- TRBJ1-2 TRBD1 TRBV6-5 CASSPGQLRGYTF TGTGCCAGCAGCCCGGGACAGCTTCGGGGCTACACCTTC
- TRBJ2-3 - TRBV11-2 CASSLGAASTDTQYF TGTGCCAGCAGCTTAGGGGCCGCTAGCACAGATACGCAGTATTTT
- TRBJ2-5 TRBD1 TRBV4-3 CASSRDRDLGETQYF TGCGCCAGCAGCCGGGACAGGGATCTTGGGGAGACCCAGTACTTC
once TRBJ1-2 TRBD1 TRBV6-5 CASSYSRDRNYGYTF TGTGCCAGCAGTTACTCACGGGACAGGAACTATGGCTACACCTTC
once TRBJ1-4 TRBD1 TRBV7-2 CASSSGQGDEKLFF TGTGCCAGCAGCTCCGGACAGGGGGATGAAAAACTGTTTTTT
- TRBJ2-2 - TRBV4-3 CASSQDWSTGELFF TGCGCCAGCAGCCAAGACTGGTCCACCGGGGAGCTGTTTTTT